A selection of T cell receptor beta chains follows, all from one sample in a study of T cells in Graves' hyperthyroidism and ophthalmopathy. Via MiXCR, TCRdb re-called the multiplex PCR reads, giving one row per CDR3 protein. The sample shows approximately 870,000 distinct CDR3 sequences, more than 30% of them seen only once. Sequencing was carried out using blood. The receptors were gathered from a man aged 18 to 35 with Graves' hyperthyroidism. CDR3s leave out the opening cysteine and the closing phenylalanine or tryptophan.

j_call cdr3_length v_call cdr3_aa
TRBJ2-5 15 TRBV7-8 ASSLYYRANTGETQY
TRBJ1-5 14 TRBV6-5 ASSPTGAFSNQPQH
TRBJ2-7 14 TRBV29-1 ASSQDLGLVRYEQY
TRBJ1-5 13 TRBV10-3 ASSFGTERAQPQH
TRBJ1-2 15 TRBV2 ASSARGKGALAYGYT
TRBJ1-5 9 TRBV10-3 ARAGDQPQH
TRBJ2-3 11 TRBV29-1 SVGSGLTDTQY
TRBJ1-2 13 TRBV7-2 ASSLGGTGAYGYT
TRBJ1-1 13 TRBV7-9 ASSWTPQGNTEAF
TRBJ1-1 13 TRBV19 ASRRDRGPNTEAF
TRBJ2-6 12 TRBV19 ASQQELGANVLT
TRBJ1-1 15 TRBV19 ATSVVQGEARSTEAF
TRBJ2-7 13 TRBV7-9 ASSQGRQGNYEQY
TRBJ2-7 12 TRBV5-8 ASSLADSTYEQY
TRBJ1-2 14 TRBV9 ASSGPRASHSYGYT
TRBJ1-2 12 TRBV6-6 ASKEDSLNYGYT